The clone carrying this T cell receptor beta chain was seen ten or more times. TCRdb re-called the 5' RACE reads through MiXCR, storing one row per CDR3 protein. In the table there are some 590,000 distinct CDR3 sequences, over 8.5% of which are singletons. The sample is drawn from a study of identical twins. The CDR3 is 15 residues long. V was cut by 5 bases and J by 3 bases, with 15 bases left in between. In addition, the sample was reused for a study of yellow fever vaccine responses in identical twins. That source notes: As reported, the vaccine T cell response of twins seemed partly convergent and partly personalized.

The chain is built from TRBV12-3 or TRBV12-4 and TRBJ2-3, with D perhaps matching TRBD1 or TRBD2 (5 bases each). The TCR sequence derives from a woman aged 18-29 years in good health. The specimen was PBMCs. CDR3 sequence (DNA): TGTGCCAGCAGTAAGACCGGGACGCCGACAGATACGCAGTATTTT. Residues: CASSKTGTPTDTQYF.